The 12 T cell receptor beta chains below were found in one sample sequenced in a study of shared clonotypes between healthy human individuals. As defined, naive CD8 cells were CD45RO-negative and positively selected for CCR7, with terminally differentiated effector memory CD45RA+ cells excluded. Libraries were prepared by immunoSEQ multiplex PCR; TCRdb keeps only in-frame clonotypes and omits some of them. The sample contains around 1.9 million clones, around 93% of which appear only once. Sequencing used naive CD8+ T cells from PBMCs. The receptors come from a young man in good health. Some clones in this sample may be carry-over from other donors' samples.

CDR3 protein: CASSARLAYNEQFF. DNA for the CDR3: TGCGCCAGCAGCGCCCGACTCGCCTACAATGAGCAGTTCTTC. The V call is TRBV4-1, the J call TRBJ2-1; D gene unclear. The CDR3 runs 14 residues. Deletions cut 5 bases from V and 2 bases from J, with 10 bases between. CDR1 MGHRA and CDR2 YSYEKL come from the germline V gene.

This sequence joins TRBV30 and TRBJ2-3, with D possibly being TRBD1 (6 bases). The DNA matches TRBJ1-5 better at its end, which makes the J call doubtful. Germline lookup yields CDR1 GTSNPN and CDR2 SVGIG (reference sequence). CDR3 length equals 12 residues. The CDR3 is CAWSIRGDTQHF. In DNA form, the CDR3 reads TGTGCCTGGAGTATTAGGGGGGATACGCAGCATTTT.

The CDR3 loop reads CASSSQRRSGDTQYF. The CDR3 DNA reads TGTGCCAGCAGCTCCCAACGCAGATCTGGAGATACGCAGTATTTT. The V call is TRBV7-9, the J call TRBJ2-3, with no clear D. V lost 4 bases and J 5 bases, leaving 16 bases between the germline ends. Looked up from germline, CDR1 is SEHNR and CDR2 is FQNEAQ (reference sequence). The CDR3 totals 15 residues.

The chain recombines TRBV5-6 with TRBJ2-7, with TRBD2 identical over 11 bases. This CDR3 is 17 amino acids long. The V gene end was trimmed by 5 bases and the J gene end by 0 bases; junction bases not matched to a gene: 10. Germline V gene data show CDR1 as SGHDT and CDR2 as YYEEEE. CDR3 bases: TGTGCCAGCAGGGGACGAATAGCGGGAGGGGACTCCTACGAGCAGTACTTC. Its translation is CASRGRIAGGDSYEQYF. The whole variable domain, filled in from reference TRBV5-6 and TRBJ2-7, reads DAGVTQSPTHLIKTRGQQVTLRCSPKSGHDTVSWYQQALGQGPQFIFQYYEEEERQRGNFPDRFSGHQFPNYSSELNVNALLLGDSALYLCASRGRIAGGDSYEQYFGPGTRLTVT.

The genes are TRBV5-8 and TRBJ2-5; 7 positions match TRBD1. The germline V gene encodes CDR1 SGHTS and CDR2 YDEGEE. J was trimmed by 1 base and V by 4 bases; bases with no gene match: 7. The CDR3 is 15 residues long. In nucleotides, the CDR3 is TGTGCCAGCAGCCCGACTGGGACAGTCCAAGAGACCCAGTACTTC. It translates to CASSPTGTVQETQYF.

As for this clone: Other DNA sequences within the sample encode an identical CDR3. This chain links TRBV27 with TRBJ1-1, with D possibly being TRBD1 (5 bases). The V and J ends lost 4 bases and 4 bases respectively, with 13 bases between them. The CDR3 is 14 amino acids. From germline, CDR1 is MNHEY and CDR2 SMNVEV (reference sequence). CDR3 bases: TGTGCCAGCAGTTGGGGGGGTTTAGGCACTGAAGCTTTCTTT. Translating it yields CASSWGGLGTEAFF.

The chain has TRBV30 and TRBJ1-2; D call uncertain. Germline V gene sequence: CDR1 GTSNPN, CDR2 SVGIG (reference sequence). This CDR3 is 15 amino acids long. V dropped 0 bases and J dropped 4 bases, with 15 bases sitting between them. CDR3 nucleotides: TGTGCCTGGAGTGTCTCGGTGGGGTGGGTCTATGGCTACACCTTC. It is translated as CAWSVSVGWVYGYTF.

CDR3 in DNA: TGTGCCAGCTCACCTCGAGCGGAGAACACCGGGGAGCTGTTTTTT. Its protein is CASSPRAENTGELFF. The chain uses TRBV18 and TRBJ2-2, with D possibly matching TRBD2 (5 bases). The V gene lost 3 bases and the J gene lost 1 base, with 9 bases spanning the gap. In germline, CDR1 is KGHSH, CDR2 LQKENI. The CDR3 covers 15 residues.

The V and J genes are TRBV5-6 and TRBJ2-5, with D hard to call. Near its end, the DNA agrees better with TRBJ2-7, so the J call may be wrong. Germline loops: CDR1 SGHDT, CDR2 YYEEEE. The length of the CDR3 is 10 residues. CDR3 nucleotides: TGTGCCAGCAGCCCCTACGAGCAGTACTTC. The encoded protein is CASSPYEQYF.

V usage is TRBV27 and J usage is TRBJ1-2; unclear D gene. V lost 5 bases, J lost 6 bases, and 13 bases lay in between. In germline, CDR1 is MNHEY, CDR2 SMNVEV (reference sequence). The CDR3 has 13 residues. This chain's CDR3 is CASSPLRRDGYTF. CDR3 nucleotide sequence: TGTGCCAGCAGTCCGCTCCGACGCGATGGCTACACCTTC.

In nucleotides, the CDR3 is TGTGCCAGCAGTTTAATATCGACGGCTGAGCAGTTCTTC. Residues: CASSLISTAEQFF. The chain is built from TRBV28 and TRBJ2-1; D ambiguous. Trimming took 2 bases from V and 9 from J, leaving 11 bases between them. This CDR3 has 13 amino acids. Per the germline V gene, CDR1 is MDHEN and CDR2 is SYDVKM.

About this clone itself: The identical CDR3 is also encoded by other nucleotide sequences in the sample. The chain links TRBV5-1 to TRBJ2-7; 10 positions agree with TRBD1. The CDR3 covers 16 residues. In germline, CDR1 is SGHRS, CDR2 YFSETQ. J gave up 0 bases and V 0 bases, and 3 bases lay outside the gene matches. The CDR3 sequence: CASSLGQGASSYEQYF. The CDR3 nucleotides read TGCGCCAGCAGCTTGGGACAGGGGGCCAGCTCCTACGAGCAGTACTTC.